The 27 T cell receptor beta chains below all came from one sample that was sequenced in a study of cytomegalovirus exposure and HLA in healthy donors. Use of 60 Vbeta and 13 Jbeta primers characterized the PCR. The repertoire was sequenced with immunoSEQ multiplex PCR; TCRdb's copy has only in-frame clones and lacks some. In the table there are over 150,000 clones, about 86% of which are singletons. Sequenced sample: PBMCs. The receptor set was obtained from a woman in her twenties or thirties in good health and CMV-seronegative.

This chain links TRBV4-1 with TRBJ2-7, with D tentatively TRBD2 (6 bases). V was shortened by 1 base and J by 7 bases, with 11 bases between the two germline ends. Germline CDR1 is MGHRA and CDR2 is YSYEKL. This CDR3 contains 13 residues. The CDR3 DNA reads TGCGCCAGCAGCCAAGCGACGGGGAGGGAGCAGTACTTC. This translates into CASSQATGREQYF.

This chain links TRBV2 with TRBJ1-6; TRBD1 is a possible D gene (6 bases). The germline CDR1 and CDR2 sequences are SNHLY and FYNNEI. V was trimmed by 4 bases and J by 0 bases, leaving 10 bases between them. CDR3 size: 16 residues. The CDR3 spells CASSGQGSSYNSPLHF. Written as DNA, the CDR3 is TGTGCCAGCAGTGGGCAGGGGAGCTCCTATAATTCACCCCTCCACTTT.

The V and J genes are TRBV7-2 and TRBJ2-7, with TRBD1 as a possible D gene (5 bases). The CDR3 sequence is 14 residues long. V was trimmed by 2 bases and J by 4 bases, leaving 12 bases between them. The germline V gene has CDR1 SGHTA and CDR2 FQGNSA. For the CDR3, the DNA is TGTGCCAGCAGCTTACCAGGGCGACATTACGAGCAGTACTTC. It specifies CASSLPGRHYEQYF.

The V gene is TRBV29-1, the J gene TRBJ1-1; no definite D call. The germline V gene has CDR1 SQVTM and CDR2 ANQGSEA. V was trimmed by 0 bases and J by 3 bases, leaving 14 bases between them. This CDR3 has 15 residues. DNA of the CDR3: TGCAGCGTTGAAGATCCGGGGATCGCTGACACTGAAGCTTTCTTT. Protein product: CSVEDPGIADTEAFF.

The CDR3 DNA reads TGCGCCAGCAGCTCTAAAACCTACAATGAGCAGTTCTTC. Its translation: CASSSKTYNEQFF. This chain uses TRBV5-1 with TRBJ2-1; no clear D gene. CDR1 is SGHRS and CDR2 is YFSETQ in the germline V gene. V lost 3 bases, J lost 2 bases, and 6 bases lay in between. This CDR3 has 13 residues.

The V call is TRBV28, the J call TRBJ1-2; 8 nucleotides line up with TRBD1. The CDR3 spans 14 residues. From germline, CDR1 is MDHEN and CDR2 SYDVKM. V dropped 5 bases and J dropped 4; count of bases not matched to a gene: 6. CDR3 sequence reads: CASSTPGQGYGYTF. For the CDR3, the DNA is TGTGCCAGCAGTACCCCCGGACAGGGCTATGGCTACACCTTC.

The CDR3 spells CASSIWASNQPQHF. The CDR3 DNA is TGTGCCAGTAGTATCTGGGCCAGCAATCAGCCCCAGCATTTT. J is TRBJ1-5 and V is TRBV19; D unclear. Germline assignment: CDR1 LNHDA and CDR2 SQIVND (reference sequence). The V gene lost 3 bases and the J gene lost 1 base, with 7 bases spanning the gap. The CDR3 is 14 residues long.

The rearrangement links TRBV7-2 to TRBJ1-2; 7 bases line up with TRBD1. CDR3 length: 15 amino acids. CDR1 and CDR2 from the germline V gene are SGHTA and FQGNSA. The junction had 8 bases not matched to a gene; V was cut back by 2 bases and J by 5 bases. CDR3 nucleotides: TGTGCCAGCAGCTTAAATGAGGGGGCTATGTATGGCTACACCTTC. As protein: CASSLNEGAMYGYTF.

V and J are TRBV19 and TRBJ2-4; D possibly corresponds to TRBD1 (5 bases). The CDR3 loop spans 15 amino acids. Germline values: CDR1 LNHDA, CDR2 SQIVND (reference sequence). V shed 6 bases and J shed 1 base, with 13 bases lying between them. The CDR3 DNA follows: TGTGCCAGTAGCCCCACCAAGGGGGCCAAAAACATTCAGTACTTC. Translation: CASSPTKGAKNIQYF.

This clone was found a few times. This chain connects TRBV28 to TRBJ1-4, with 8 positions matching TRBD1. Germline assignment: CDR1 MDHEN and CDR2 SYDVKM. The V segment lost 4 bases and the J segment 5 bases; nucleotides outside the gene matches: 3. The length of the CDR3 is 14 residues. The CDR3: CASSSTGENEKLFF. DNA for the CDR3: TGTGCCAGCAGTTCGACAGGGGAGAATGAAAAACTGTTTTTT.

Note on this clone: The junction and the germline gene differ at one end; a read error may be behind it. This CDR3 reads CASSDSSTGLGYTIYF. The DNA of the CDR3 is TGTGCCAGCAGCGATTCCTCGACAGGGCTTGGATACACCATATATTTT. V gene TRBV28 combines with J gene TRBJ1-3; 7 bases fit TRBD1. Germline V gene sequence: CDR1 MDHEN, CDR2 SYDVKM. This CDR3 has 16 amino acids. The complete variable domain, with remaining parts taken from reference TRBV28 and TRBJ1-3, reads DVKVTQSSRYLVKRTGEKVFLECVQDMDHENMFWYRQDPGLGLRLIYFSYDVKMKEKGDIPEGYSVSREKKERFSLILESASTNQTSMYLCASSDSSTGLGYTIYFGEGSWLTVV.

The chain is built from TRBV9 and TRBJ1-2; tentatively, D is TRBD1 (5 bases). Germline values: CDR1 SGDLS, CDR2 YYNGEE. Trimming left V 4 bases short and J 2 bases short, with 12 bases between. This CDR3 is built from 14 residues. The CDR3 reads CASSPQTVNYGYTF. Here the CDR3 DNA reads TGTGCCAGCAGCCCACAGACAGTAAACTATGGCTACACCTTC.

The CDR3: CASRAGTSGSYEQYF. CDR3 DNA sequence: TGCGCCAGCAGAGCCGGGACTAGCGGGTCCTACGAGCAGTACTTC. This chain connects TRBV10-1 to TRBJ2-7; 12 bases match TRBD2. Germline CDR1 reads WNHNN; CDR2 reads SYGVQD (reference sequence). The V and J ends lost 6 bases and 1 base, in that order; junction bases with no gene match: 4. CDR3 length equals 15 residues.

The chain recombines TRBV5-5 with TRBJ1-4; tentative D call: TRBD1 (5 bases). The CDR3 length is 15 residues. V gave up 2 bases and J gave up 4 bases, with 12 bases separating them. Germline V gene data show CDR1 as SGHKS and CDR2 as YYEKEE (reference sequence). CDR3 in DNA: TGTGCCAGCAGCTTCAGGGTCCTCGGTAATGAAAAACTGTTTTTT. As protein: CASSFRVLGNEKLFF.

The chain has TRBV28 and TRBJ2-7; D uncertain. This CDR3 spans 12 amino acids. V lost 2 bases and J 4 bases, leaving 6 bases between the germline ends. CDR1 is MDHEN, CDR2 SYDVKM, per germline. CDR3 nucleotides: TGTGCCAGCAGTTTAGACATTTACGAGCAGTACTTC. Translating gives CASSLDIYEQYF.

CDR3 sequence reads: CAWRLTESTGELFF. CDR3 in DNA: TGTGCCTGGAGGCTGACAGAGAGCACCGGGGAGCTGTTTTTT. The chain links TRBV30 to TRBJ2-2; D might be TRBD1 (5 bases). The CDR3 is made up of 14 amino acids. V was clipped by 3 bases and J by 4 bases, with 12 bases between them. Germline CDR1 is GTSNPN and CDR2 is SVGIG (reference sequence).

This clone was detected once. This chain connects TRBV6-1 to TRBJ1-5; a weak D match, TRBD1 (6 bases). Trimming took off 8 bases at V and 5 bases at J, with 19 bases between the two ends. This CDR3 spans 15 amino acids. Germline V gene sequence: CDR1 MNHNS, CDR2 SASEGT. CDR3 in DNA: TGTGCCAGCCGCCTGACAGGTGAAGAGTATCAGCCCCAGCATTTT. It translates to CASRLTGEEYQPQHF.

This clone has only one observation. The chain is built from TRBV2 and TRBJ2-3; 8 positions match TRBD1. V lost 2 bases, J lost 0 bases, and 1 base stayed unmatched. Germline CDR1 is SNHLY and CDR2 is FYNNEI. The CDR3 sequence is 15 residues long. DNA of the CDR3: TGTGCCAGCAGTGAACGGACAGGGAGCACAGATACGCAGTATTTT. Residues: CASSERTGSTDTQYF.

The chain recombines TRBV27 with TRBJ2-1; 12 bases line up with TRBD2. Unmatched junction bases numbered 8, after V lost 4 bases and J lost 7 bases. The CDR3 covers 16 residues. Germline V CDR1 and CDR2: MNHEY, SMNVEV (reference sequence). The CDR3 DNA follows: TGTGCCAGCAGTTCCCTTTCGACTAGCGGGAGAAATGAGCAGTTCTTC. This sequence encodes CASSSLSTSGRNEQFF.

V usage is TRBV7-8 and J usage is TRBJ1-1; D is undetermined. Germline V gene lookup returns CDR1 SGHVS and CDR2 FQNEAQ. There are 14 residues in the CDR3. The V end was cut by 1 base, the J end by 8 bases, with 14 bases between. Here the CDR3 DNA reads TGTGCCAGCAGCTTAGGGACTGCAATCAGAGAAGCTTTCTTT. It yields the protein CASSLGTAIREAFF. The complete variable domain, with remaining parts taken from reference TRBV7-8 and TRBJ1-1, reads GAGVSQSPRYKVAKRGQDVALRCDPISGHVSLFWYQQALGQGPEFLTYFQNEAQLDKSGLPSDRFFAERPEGSVSTLKIQRTQQEDSAVYLCASSLGTAIREAFFGQGTRLTVV.

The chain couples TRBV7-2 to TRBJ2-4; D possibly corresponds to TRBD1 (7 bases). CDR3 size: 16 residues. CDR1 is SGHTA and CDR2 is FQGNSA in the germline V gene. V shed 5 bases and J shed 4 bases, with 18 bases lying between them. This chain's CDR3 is CASSPSAPGGKNIQYF. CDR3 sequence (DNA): TGTGCCAGCAGCCCCTCAGCCCCAGGGGGGAAAAACATTCAGTACTTC. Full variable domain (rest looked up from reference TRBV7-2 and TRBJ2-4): GAGVSQSPSNKVTEKGKDVELRCDPISGHTALYWYRQSLGQGLEFLIYFQGNSAPDKSGLPSDRFSAERTGGSVSTLTIQRTQQEDSAVYLCASSPSAPGGKNIQYFGAGTRLSVL.

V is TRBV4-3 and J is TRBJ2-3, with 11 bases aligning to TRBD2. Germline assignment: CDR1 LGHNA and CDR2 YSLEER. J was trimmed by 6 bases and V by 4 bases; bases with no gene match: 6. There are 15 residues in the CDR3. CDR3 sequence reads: CASSPSGGPGDTQYF. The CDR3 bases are TGCGCCAGCAGCCCTAGCGGGGGGCCCGGGGATACGCAGTATTTT.

As DNA, the CDR3 is TGTGCCAGCTCACCTAACCCCGACAGGTCCTCCTACGAGCAGTACTTC. Translated, it gives CASSPNPDRSSYEQYF. The V call is TRBV18, the J call TRBJ2-7, with TRBD1 as a possible D gene (6 bases). Germline V CDR1 and CDR2: KGHSH, LQKENI. V lost 3 bases, J lost 0 bases, and 15 bases lay in between. This CDR3 has 16 amino acids.

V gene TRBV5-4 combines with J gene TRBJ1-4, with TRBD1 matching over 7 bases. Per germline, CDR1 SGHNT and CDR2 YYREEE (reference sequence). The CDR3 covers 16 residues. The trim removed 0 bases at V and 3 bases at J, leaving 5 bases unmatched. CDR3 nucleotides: TGTGCCAGCAGCTTGGCCCCGACAGGGCCTAATGAAAAACTGTTTTTT. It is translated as CASSLAPTGPNEKLFF. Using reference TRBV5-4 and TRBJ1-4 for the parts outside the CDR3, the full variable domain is ETGVTQSPTHLIKTRGQQVTLRCSSQSGHNTVSWYQQALGQGPQFIFQYYREEENGRGNFPPRFSGLQFPNYSSELNVNALELDDSALYLCASSLAPTGPNEKLFFGSGTQLSVL.

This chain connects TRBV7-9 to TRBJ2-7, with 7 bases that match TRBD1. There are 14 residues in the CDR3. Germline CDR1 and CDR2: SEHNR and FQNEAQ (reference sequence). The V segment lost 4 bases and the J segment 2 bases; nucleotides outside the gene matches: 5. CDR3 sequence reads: CASSSGTAAYEQYF. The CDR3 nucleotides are TGTGCCAGCAGCTCGGGGACAGCTGCCTACGAGCAGTACTTC.

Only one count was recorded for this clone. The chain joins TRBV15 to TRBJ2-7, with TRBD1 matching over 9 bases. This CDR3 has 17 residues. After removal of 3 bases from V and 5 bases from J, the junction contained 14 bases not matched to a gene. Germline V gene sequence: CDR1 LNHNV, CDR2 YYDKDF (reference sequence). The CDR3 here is CATSRESTGGLSDEQYF. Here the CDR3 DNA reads TGTGCCACCAGCAGGGAAAGCACAGGGGGCCTATCGGACGAGCAGTACTTC.

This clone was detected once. In DNA, the CDR3 is TGTGCCAGCTCCCTTCCGGGGACTCTTCTTCCCAATGAGCAGTTCTTC. Its translation is CASSLPGTLLPNEQFF. This chain uses TRBV18 with TRBJ2-1; possibly TRBD2 for D (6 bases). The CDR3 has 16 residues. Per germline, CDR1 KGHSH and CDR2 LQKENI. The V and J ends lost 6 bases and 6 bases respectively, with 21 bases between them. Using reference TRBV18 and TRBJ2-1 for the parts outside the CDR3, the full variable domain is NAGVMQNPRHLVRRRGQEARLRCSPMKGHSHVYWYRQLPEEGLKFMVYLQKENIIDESGMPKERFSAEFPKEGPSILRIQQVVRGDSAAYFCASSLPGTLLPNEQFFGPGTRLTVL.